The 25 T cell receptor beta chains below come from one sample, sequenced in a study. Tregs were sorted as CD4+CD25+CD127-/low cells. A single record per CDR3 protein comes from TCRdb applying MiXCR to the 5' RACE reads. The sample lists thousands of distinct CDR3 sequences; roughly 51% were seen once. Sample: Tregs sorted from a lymph node. These receptors were obtained from a female donor with breast cancer.

This clonotype came up a few times. In DNA, the CDR3 is TGTGCCAGCAGCCAGCGACAGGGTTGGGCAGTGAACACTGAAGCTTTCTTT. Its protein product is CASSQRQGWAVNTEAFF. V usage is TRBV7-9 and J usage is TRBJ1-1; 7 bases agree with TRBD1. The CDR3 is 17 amino acids. Germline loops: CDR1 SEHNR, CDR2 FQNEAQ (reference sequence). With V trimmed by 5 bases and J by 0 bases, 12 bases remained unmatched.

Here the CDR3 reads CASSKQGPYEQYF. CDR3 coding DNA: TGTGCCAGCAGTAAACAGGGTCCCTACGAGCAGTACTTC. J is TRBJ2-7 and V is TRBV6-6, with a weak D call TRBD1 (6 bases). The CDR3 is 13 residues long. Germline V lookup: CDR1 MNHNY, CDR2 SVGAGI (reference sequence). The V gene lost 5 bases and the J gene lost 2 bases, with 10 bases spanning the gap.

The chain joins TRBV7-9 to TRBJ1-4; no reliable D call. Trimming took 3 bases from V and 0 from J, leaving 11 bases between them. Germline V gene sequence: CDR1 SEHNR, CDR2 FQNEAQ (reference sequence). The length of the CDR3 is 16 residues. DNA of the CDR3: TGTGCCAGCAGCTTCAAGAACCGAGCAACTAATGAAAAACTGTTTTTT. It yields the protein CASSFKNRATNEKLFF.

The chain joins TRBV6-5 to TRBJ1-1; D is uncertain. The CDR3 loop spans 14 amino acids. V lost 7 bases and J lost 1, with 13 bases in between. The germline CDR1 and CDR2 sequences are MNHEY and SVGAGI. The CDR3 loop reads CASNPRRENTEAFF. The CDR3, as DNA: TGTGCCAGCAATCCTCGTCGAGAGAACACTGAAGCTTTCTTT.

This clonotype has just a few counts. The J gene is TRBJ2-3, the V gene TRBV4-2; the D call may be TRBD1 or TRBD2 (5 bases each). This CDR3 comprises 15 residues. The V gene lost 5 bases and the J gene lost 2 bases, with 14 bases spanning the gap. Germline CDR1 reads LGHNA; CDR2 reads YNFKEQ. This CDR3 is CASSAGTKHTDTQYF. CDR3 coding DNA: TGTGCCAGCAGCGCAGGGACCAAACACACAGATACGCAGTATTTT.

This clonotype was detected only a few times. This chain joins TRBV3-1 and TRBJ1-5; D gene uncertain. Between the trimmed V and J ends, which lost 0 bases and 0 bases, there was a span of 9 bases. Germline-derived CDR1 and CDR2 are LGHDT and YNNKEL (reference sequence). The CDR3 is 16 residues long. CDR3: CASSQDYRYSNQPQHF. The CDR3 bases are TGTGCCAGCAGCCAAGATTACAGATATAGCAATCAGCCCCAGCATTTT.

The rearrangement joins TRBV6-2 or TRBV6-3 to TRBJ2-1, with 10 nucleotides matching TRBD2. Germline V CDR1 and CDR2: MNHEY, SVGEGT. This CDR3 region has 14 residues. The V gene end was trimmed by 6 bases and the J gene end by 3 bases; junction bases not matched to a gene: 2. The CDR3 DNA sequence: TGTGCCAGCAGAAAGCGGGAGGGCTACAATGAGCAGTTCTTC. Protein: CASRKREGYNEQFF.

V usage is TRBV5-1 and J usage is TRBJ2-2; no clear D. The V gene's germline CDR1 is SGHRS and CDR2 YFSETQ. Trimming left V 4 bases short and J 3 bases short, with 4 bases between. The length of the CDR3 is 12 residues. The CDR3 loop reads CASSRDTGELFF. The CDR3 bases are TGCGCCAGCAGCCGGGACACCGGGGAGCTGTTTTTT.

This clonotype has a single count. This chain connects TRBV5-1 to TRBJ2-2; D is perhaps TRBD1 or TRBD2 (6 bases each). CDR3 size: 13 residues. From germline, CDR1 is SGHRS and CDR2 YFSETQ. Trimming left V 4 bases short and J 5 bases short, with 9 bases between. Here the CDR3 reads CASSGGGTGELFF. CDR3 nucleotide sequence: TGCGCCAGCAGCGGAGGGGGGACCGGGGAGCTGTTTTTT.

The chain uses TRBV27 and TRBJ1-5; 8 bases align to TRBD1. The V gene end was trimmed by 3 bases and the J gene end by 3 bases; junction bases not matched to a gene: 4. Per the germline V gene, CDR1 is MNHEY and CDR2 is SMNVEV (reference sequence). The CDR3 contains 15 residues. The CDR3, as DNA: TGTGCCAGCAGTTTCAGACAGGGGAACAATCAGCCCCAGCATTTT. Its translation: CASSFRQGNNQPQHF.

The chain links TRBV6-2 or TRBV6-3 to TRBJ1-5; D not certain. This CDR3 comprises 13 residues. With 0 bases removed from V and 9 bases from J, the gap between germline ends came to 9 bases. Germline V gene lookup returns CDR1 MNHEY and CDR2 SVGEGT. In nucleotides, the CDR3 is TGTGCCAGCAGTTACTCGATTTCGTTGCCCCAGCATTTT. This gives the protein CASSYSISLPQHF.

Concerning this clonotype itself: Relative to the germline gene, one junction end is altered; a read error may explain this. The chain recombines TRBV5-1 with TRBJ1-4; D not resolved. This CDR3 is built from 14 residues. Germline V gene data show CDR1 as SGHRS and CDR2 as YFSETQ. CDR3 bases: TGCGCCAGCAGCTCGACCGCAACTAATGAAAAACTGTTTTTC. Encoded protein: CASSSTATNEKLFF.

The rearrangement joins TRBV4-2 to TRBJ1-2; no reliable D call. Germline values: CDR1 LGHNA, CDR2 YNFKEQ. The CDR3 totals 16 residues. Deletions cut 4 bases from V and 5 bases from J, with 20 bases between. The CDR3 nucleotides read TGTGCCAGCAGCCCGAACATGATCCAGCCTAGTTATGGCTACACCTTC. Protein: CASSPNMIQPSYGYTF.

V gene TRBV5-1 combines with J gene TRBJ2-6; TRBD2 matches at 8 bases. After removal of 4 bases from V and 1 base from J, the junction contained 13 bases not matched to a gene. The germline gives CDR1 SGHRS, CDR2 YFSETQ. The CDR3 runs 19 residues. CDR3 nucleotides: TGCGCCAGCAGCCTGGCGGGAGGACTAGCTTCTTCTGGGGCCAACGTCCTGACTTTC. This gives the protein CASSLAGGLASSGANVLTF.

This clonotype came up once. The rearrangement joins TRBV29-1 to TRBJ2-5, with 7 positions matching TRBD1. CDR1 and CDR2 (germline): SQVTM, ANQGSEA. The CDR3 runs to 13 residues. V lost 6 bases and J lost 2; bases outside the gene matches: 6. The CDR3 DNA reads as TGCAGCGTCCGGGACAGTAGACAAGAGACCCAGTACTTC. Translation gives CSVRDSRQETQYF. Combining the CDR3 with reference TRBV29-1 and TRBJ2-5 gives the whole variable domain SAVISQKPSRDICQRGTSLTIQCQVDSQVTMMFWYRQQPGQSLTLIATANQGSEATYESGFVIDKFPISRPNLTFSTLTVSNMSPEDSSIYLCSVRDSRQETQYFGPGTRLLVL.

This sequence joins TRBV4-3 and TRBJ2-1; a weak D match, TRBD2 (5 bases). This CDR3 comprises 15 residues. With 0 bases removed from V and 4 bases from J, the gap between germline ends came to 10 bases. The germline CDR1 and CDR2 sequences are LGHNA and YSLEER. CDR3 sequence: CASSQDEEAYNEQFF. Here the CDR3 DNA reads TGCGCCAGCAGCCAAGATGAGGAGGCGTACAATGAGCAGTTCTTC.

As concerns this clonotype: A junction boundary mismatches the germline segment, possibly from a read error. This chain's CDR3 is CSASPPGPTEALF. DNA for the CDR3: TGCAGTGCCAGCCCCCCGGGCCCCACTGAAGCTCTCTTT. The chain recombines TRBV20-1 with TRBJ1-1; no definite D call. From germline, CDR1 is DFQATT and CDR2 SNEGSKA (reference sequence). The CDR3 length is 13 residues.

The chain links TRBV5-1 to TRBJ2-4; TRBD1 might be the D (6 bases). V was cut by 4 bases and J by 7 bases, with 15 bases left in between. Germline CDR1 SGHRS, CDR2 YFSETQ. This CDR3 is 14 amino acids long. CDR3 DNA sequence: TGCGCCAGCAGCCCAAACAGGGAACTCAACATTCAGTACTTC. It is translated as CASSPNRELNIQYF.

This clonotype turned up a few times. V and J are TRBV5-1 and TRBJ2-1; no clear D gene. The germline V gene has CDR1 SGHRS and CDR2 YFSETQ. This CDR3 spans 15 amino acids. V dropped 3 bases and J dropped 2 bases, with 12 bases sitting between them. CDR3 sequence: CASSSVAAAYNEQFF. The DNA of the CDR3 is TGCGCCAGCAGCTCTGTTGCCGCGGCCTACAATGAGCAGTTCTTC. Drawing the rest from reference TRBV5-1 and TRBJ2-1, the complete variable domain is KAGVTQTPRYLIKTRGQQVTLSCSPISGHRSVSWYQQTPGQGLQFLFEYFSETQRNKGNFPGRFSGRQFSNSRSEMNVSTLELGDSALYLCASSSVAAAYNEQFFGPGTRLTVL.

V gene TRBV11-3 combines with J gene TRBJ1-1; D gene ambiguous. V lost 2 bases, J lost 1 base, and 5 bases lay in between. The CDR3 covers 13 residues. Germline loops: CDR1 SGHNT, CDR2 YENEEA. CDR3 coding DNA: TGTGCCAGCAGCTTACTCGAGAACACTGAAGCTTTCTTT. Translation gives CASSLLENTEAFF.

CDR3 nucleotide sequence: TGTGCCATCAGTGTCGAAGGGGCCGGAACGCAGTATTTT. Its protein product is CAISVEGAGTQYF. This rearrangement joins TRBV10-3 to TRBJ2-3; tentatively, D is TRBD1 (5 bases). V lost 4 bases to trimming and J lost 9 bases, with 14 bases between them. The CDR3 sequence is 13 residues long. Germline CDR1 ENHRY, CDR2 SYGVKD.

Of note for this clonotype: One end of the junction fails to match germline, which may point to a read error. This chain uses TRBV5-5 with TRBJ2-3, with D possibly TRBD2 on 5 matching bases. Germline-derived CDR1 and CDR2 are SGHKS and YYEKEE (reference sequence). The CDR3 covers 14 residues. CDR3 residues: CASSIGVLADTRYF. DNA of the CDR3: TGTGCCAGCAGCATCGGGGTCCTAGCAGATACGCGGTATTTT.

This clonotype was found a few times. The genes are TRBV20-1 and TRBJ2-7, with 8 bases aligning to TRBD2. V was pared by 6 bases and J by 1 base, with 11 bases of the junction left unmatched. Germline-derived CDR1 and CDR2 are DFQATT and SNEGSKA (reference sequence). The CDR3 is 15 amino acids. CDR3 sequence (DNA): TGCAGTGCGAGTATCCCTAGCGGGCTTTCCTACGAGCAGTACTTC. It specifies CSASIPSGLSYEQYF.

The rearrangement uses TRBV6-1 and TRBJ2-2; D may be TRBD1 (6 bases). Trimming stripped 7 bases from V and 4 bases from J, with 13 bases between. CDR1 is MNHNS and CDR2 is SASEGT in the germline V gene. The CDR3 totals 14 residues. In nucleotides, the CDR3 is TGTGCCAGCAAATACACAGGGCTCACCGGGGAGCTGTTTTTT. This codes for CASKYTGLTGELFF.

The chain is built from TRBV7-9 and TRBJ2-7; perhaps TRBD1 as D (6 bases). CDR3 length: 14 residues. CDR1 is SEHNR and CDR2 is FQNEAQ in the germline V gene (reference sequence). V shed 2 bases and J shed 5 bases, with 13 bases lying between them. This chain's CDR3 is CASSLNPGVDEQYF. DNA of the CDR3: TGTGCCAGCAGCTTAAACCCAGGGGTCGACGAGCAGTACTTC.